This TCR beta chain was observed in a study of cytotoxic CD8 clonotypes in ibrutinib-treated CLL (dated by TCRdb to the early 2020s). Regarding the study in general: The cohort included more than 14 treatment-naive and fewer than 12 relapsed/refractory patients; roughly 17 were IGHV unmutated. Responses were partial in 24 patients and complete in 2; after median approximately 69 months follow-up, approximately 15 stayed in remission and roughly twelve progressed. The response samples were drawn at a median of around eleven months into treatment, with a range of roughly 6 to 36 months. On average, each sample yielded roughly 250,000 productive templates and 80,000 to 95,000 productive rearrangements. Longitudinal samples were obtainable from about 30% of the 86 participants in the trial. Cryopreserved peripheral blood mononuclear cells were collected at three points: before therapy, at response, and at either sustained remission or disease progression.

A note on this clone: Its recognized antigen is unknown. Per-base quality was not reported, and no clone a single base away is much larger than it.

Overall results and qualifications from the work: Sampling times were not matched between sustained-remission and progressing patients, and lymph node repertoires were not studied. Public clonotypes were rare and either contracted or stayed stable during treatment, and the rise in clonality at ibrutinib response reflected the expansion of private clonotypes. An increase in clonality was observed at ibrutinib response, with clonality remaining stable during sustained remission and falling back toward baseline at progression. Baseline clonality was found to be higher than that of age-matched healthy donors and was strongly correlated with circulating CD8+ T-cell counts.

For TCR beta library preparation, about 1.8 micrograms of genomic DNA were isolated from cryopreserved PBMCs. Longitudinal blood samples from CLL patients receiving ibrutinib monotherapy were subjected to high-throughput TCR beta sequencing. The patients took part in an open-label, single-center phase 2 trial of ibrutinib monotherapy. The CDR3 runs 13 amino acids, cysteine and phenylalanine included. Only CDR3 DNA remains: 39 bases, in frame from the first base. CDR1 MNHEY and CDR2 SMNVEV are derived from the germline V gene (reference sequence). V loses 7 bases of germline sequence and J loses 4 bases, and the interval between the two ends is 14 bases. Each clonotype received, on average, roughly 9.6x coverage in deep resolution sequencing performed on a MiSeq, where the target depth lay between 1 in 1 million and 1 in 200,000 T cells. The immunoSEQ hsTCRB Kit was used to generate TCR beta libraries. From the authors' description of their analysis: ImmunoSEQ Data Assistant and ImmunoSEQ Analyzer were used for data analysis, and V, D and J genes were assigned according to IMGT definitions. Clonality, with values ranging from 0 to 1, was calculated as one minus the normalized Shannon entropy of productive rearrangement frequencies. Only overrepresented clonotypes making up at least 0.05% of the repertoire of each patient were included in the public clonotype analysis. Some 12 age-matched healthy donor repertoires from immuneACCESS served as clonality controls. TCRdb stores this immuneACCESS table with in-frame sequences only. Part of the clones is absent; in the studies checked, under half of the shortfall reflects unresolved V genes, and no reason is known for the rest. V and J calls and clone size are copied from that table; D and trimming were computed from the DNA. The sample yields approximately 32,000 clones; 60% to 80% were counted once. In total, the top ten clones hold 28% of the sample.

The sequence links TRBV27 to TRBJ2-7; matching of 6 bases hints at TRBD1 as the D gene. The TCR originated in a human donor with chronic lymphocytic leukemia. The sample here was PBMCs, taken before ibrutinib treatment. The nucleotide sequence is TGTGCCAGCACTCAGGGGTTGGGTTACGAGCAGTACTTC. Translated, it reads CASTQGLGYEQYF.